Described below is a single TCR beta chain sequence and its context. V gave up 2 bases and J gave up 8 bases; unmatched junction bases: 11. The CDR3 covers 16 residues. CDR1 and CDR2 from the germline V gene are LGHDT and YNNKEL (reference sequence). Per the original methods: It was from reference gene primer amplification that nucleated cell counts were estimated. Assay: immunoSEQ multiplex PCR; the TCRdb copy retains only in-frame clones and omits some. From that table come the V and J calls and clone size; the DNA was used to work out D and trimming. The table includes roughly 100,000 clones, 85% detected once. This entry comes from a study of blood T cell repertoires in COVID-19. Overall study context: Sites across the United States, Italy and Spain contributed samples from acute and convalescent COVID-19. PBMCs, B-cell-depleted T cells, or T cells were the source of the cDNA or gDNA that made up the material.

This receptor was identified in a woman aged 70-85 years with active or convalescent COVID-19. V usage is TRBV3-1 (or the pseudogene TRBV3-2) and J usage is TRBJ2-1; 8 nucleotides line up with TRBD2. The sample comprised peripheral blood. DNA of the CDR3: TGTGCCAGCAGCCAACTGACGGGAGGGCCACGGGATGAGCAGTTCTTC. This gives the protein CASSQLTGGPRDEQFF.